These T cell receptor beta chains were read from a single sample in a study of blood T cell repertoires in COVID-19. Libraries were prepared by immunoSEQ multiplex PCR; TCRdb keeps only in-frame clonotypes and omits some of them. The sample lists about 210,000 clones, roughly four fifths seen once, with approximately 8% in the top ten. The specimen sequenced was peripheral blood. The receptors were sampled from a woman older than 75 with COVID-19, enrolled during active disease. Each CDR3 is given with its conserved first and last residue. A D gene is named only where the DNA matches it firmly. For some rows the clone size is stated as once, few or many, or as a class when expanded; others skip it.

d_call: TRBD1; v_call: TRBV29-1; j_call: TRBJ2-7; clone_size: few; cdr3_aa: CSVVPGGTYEQYF; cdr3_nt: TGCAGCGTTGTGCCAGGGGGCACCTACGAGCAGTACTTC
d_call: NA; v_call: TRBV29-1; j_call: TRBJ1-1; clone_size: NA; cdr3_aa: CSVGVDTNMNTEAFF; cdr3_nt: TGCAGCGTTGGGGTTGACACCAACATGAACACTGAAGCTTTCTTT
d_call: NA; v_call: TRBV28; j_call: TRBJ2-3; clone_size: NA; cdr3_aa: CASSPLGRDTDTQYF; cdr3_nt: TGTGCCAGCAGTCCTCTTGGGCGGGACACAGATACGCAGTATTTT
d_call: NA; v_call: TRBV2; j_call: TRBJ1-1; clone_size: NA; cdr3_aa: CASSAAPEVLAFF; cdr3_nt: TGTGCCAGCAGTGCGGCCCCGGAGGTTTTAGCTTTCTTT
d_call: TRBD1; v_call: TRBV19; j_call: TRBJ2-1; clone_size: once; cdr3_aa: CASSTTRQGFLFF; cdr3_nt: TGTGCCAGTAGTACCACCAGACAGGGTTTTTTATTCTTC
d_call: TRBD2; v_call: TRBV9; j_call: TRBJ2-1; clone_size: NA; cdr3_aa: CASSSRTSGFNEQFF; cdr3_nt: TGTGCCAGCAGCTCCCGGACTAGCGGGTTCAATGAGCAGTTCTTC
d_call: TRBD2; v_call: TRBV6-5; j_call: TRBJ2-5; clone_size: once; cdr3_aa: CASRVTSGMGETQYF; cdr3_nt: TGTGCCAGCAGGGTGACTAGCGGGATGGGGGAGACCCAGTACTTC
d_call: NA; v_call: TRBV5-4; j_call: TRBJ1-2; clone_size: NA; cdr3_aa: CASSLAGGHGWSYTF; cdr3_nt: TGTGCCAGCAGCTTGGCCGGGGGTCATGGCTGGAGCTACACCTTC
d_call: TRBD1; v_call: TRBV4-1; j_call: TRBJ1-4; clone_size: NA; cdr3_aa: CASSQGSAGGDEKLFF; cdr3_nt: TGCGCCAGCAGCCAGGGGTCGGCAGGGGGCGACGAAAAACTGTTTTTT
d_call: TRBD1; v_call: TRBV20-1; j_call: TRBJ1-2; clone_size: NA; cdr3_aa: CSADRGPGYTF; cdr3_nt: TGCAGTGCTGACAGGGGGCCTGGCTACACCTTC
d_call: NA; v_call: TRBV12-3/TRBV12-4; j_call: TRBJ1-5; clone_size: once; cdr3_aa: CASTRGDQPQHF; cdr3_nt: TGTGCCAGCACCCGGGGGGATCAGCCCCAGCATTTT
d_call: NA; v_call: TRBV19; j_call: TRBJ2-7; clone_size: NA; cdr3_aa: CTSSAIPGDEQYF; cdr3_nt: TGTACCAGTAGTGCCATACCCGGGGACGAGCAGTACTTC
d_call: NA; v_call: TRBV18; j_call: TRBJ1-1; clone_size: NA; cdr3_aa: CASSPIRDTEAFF; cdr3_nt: TGTGCCAGCTCACCAATCAGGGACACTGAAGCTTTCTTT
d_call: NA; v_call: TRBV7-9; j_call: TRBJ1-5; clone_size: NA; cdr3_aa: CASSTRAQQPQHF; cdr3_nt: TGTGCCAGCAGCACGCGGGCTCAACAGCCCCAGCATTTT
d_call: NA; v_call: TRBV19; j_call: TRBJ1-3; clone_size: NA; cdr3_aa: CASTDTATSGNTIYF; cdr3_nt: TGTGCCAGTACTGACACAGCCACATCTGGAAACACCATATATTTT
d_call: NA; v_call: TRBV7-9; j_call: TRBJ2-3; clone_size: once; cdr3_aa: CASSLSSSTDTQYF; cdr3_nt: TGTGCCAGCAGCTTATCGTCCAGCACAGATACGCAGTATTTT
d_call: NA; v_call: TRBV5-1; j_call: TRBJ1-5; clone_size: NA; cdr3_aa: CASSFGGQGNQPQHF; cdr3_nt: TGCGCCAGCAGCTTCGGGGGTCAGGGCAATCAGCCCCAGCATTTT
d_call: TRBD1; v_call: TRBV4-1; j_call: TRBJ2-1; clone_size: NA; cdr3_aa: CASSQTGAINEQFF; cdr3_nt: TGCGCCAGCAGCCAGACAGGGGCGATCAATGAGCAGTTCTTC
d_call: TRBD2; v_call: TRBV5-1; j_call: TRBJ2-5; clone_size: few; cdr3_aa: CASSLAVAGGQETQYF; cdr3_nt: TGCGCCAGCAGCTTGGCGGTAGCGGGAGGACAAGAGACCCAGTACTTC
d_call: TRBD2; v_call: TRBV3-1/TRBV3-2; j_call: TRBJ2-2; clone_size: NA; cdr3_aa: CASSSGLAGFTGELFF; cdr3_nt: TGTGCCAGCAGCTCCGGACTAGCGGGATTCACCGGGGAGCTGTTTTTT
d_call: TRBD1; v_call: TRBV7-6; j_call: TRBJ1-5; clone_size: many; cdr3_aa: CASSLSVAGQGQNQPQHF; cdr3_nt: TGTGCCAGCAGCTTAAGCGTAGCCGGACAGGGGCAGAATCAGCCCCAGCATTTT
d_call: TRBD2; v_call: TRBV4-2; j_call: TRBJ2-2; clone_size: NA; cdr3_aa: CASSQEGVSGGPSGELFF; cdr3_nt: TGTGCCAGCAGCCAAGAGGGAGTCAGCGGGGGGCCTTCCGGGGAGCTGTTTTTT
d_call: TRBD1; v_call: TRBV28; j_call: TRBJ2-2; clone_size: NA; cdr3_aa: CASSNRGANTGELFF; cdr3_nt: TGTGCCAGCAGTAACAGGGGAGCGAACACCGGGGAGCTGTTTTTT
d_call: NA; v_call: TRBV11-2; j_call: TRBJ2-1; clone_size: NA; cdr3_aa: CASIEGGHHLYNEQFF; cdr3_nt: TGTGCCAGCATCGAAGGGGGACATCACCTATACAATGAGCAGTTCTTC
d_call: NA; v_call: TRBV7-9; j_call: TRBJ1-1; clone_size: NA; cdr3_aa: CASGHPNTEAFF; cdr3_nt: TGTGCCAGCGGCCACCCGAACACTGAAGCTTTCTTT
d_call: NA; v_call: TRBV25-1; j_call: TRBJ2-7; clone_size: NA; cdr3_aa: CASSEYRLGASSYEQYF; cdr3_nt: TGTGCCAGCAGTGAATACCGCCTGGGCGCGAGCTCCTACGAGCAGTACTTC
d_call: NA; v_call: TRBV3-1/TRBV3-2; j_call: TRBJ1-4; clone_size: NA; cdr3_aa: CASSQGTGLGEKLFF; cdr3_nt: TGTGCCAGCAGCCAAGGAACAGGGCTTGGGGAAAAACTGTTTTTT
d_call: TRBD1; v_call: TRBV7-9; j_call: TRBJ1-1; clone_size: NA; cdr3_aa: CASQGGAYRNTEAFF; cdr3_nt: TGTGCCTCACAGGGGGGCGCGTATCGAAACACTGAAGCTTTCTTT
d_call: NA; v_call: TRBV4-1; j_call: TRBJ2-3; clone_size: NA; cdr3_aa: CASSQGRQFTDTQYF; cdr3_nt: TGCGCCAGCAGCCAAGGGAGACAGTTCACAGATACGCAGTATTTT
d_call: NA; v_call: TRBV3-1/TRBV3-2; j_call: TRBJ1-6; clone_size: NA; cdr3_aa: CASSQFHRRDSPLHF; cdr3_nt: TGTGCCAGCAGCCAGTTTCACAGGCGAGATTCACCCCTCCACTTT
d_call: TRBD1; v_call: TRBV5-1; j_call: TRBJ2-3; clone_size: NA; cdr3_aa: CASSPGQGGDTQYF; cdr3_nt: TGCGCCAGCAGCCCGGGACAGGGGGGAGATACGCAGTATTTT
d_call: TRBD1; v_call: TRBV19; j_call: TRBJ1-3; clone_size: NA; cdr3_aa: CASSMGTGRGNTIYF; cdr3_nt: TGTGCCAGTAGTATGGGGACAGGGCGTGGAAACACCATATATTTT
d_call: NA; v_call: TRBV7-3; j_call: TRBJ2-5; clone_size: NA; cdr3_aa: CASSPGSAETQYF; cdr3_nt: TGTGCCAGCAGCCCAGGGTCCGCGGAGACCCAGTACTTC
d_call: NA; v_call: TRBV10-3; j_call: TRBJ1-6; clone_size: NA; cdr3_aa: CAISGDLNSPLHF; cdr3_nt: TGTGCCATCAGTGGCGATCTTAATTCACCCCTCCACTTT
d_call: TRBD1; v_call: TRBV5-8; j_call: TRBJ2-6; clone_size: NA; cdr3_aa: CASSSKGTGGAGANVLTF; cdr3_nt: TGTGCCAGCAGCTCCAAAGGGACAGGGGGCGCCGGGGCCAACGTCCTGACTTTC
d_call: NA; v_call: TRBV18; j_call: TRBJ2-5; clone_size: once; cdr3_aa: CASSPTSVRETQYF; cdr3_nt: TGTGCCAGCTCACCTACCAGCGTAAGAGAGACCCAGTACTTC
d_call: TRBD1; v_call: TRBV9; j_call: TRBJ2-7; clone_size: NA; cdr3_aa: CASSLQGRDEQYF; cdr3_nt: TGTGCCAGCAGCCTACAGGGGCGAGACGAGCAGTACTTC
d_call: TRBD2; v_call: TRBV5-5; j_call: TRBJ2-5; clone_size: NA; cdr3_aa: CASSLSAAGREETQYF; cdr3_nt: TGTGCCAGCAGCTTGAGTGCGGCAGGGAGGGAGGAGACCCAGTACTTC
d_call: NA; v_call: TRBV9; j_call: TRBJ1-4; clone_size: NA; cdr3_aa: CASSVSLGETNEKLFF; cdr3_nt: TGTGCCAGCAGCGTAAGCCTAGGGGAAACTAATGAAAAACTGTTTTTT
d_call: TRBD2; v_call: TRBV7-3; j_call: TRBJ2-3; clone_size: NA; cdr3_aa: CASSSLAGTDTQYF; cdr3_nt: TGTGCCAGCAGCTCCCTAGCGGGCACAGATACGCAGTATTTT
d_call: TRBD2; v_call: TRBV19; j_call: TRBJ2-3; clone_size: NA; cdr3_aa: CASRSGALGRDTQYF; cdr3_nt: TGTGCCAGTAGGAGCGGGGCCCTGGGGAGAGATACGCAGTATTTT